This TCR beta chain was retrieved from a study of T cells in Graves' hyperthyroidism and ophthalmopathy. Findings and caveats of the study: Before onset, by a median of 6.5 months, the model predicted ophthalmopathy.

Researchers took RNA transcripts and amplified the TCR beta CDR3 regions from them. Researchers ran a first-round RT-PCR on the TCR CDR3 using the HTBI primer set. MiXCR was run by TCRdb on the multiplex PCR reads, yielding one entry per CDR3 protein. Of around 570,000 distinct CDR3 sequences listed, around 20% are singletons. This sample holds PBMCs from under 11 ml fresh peripheral blood. Deletions cut 0 bases from V and 6 bases from J, with 9 bases between. The length of the CDR3 is 14 residues. Germline V gene data show CDR1 as SGHRS and CDR2 as YFSETQ. On this clonotype: Its target is unknown.

The sequence derives from a man aged 35 to 55 with Graves' ophthalmopathy. The chain employs TRBV5-1 and TRBJ1-4; D remains ambiguous. The sequenced sample was blood. The CDR3 bases are TGCGCCAGCAGCTTGGATGGGAGCTATGAAAAACTGTTTTTT. Translation: CASSLDGSYEKLFF. Variable domain in full (rest from reference TRBV5-1 and TRBJ1-4): KAGVTQTPRYLIKTRGQQVTLSCSPISGHRSVSWYQQTPGQGLQFLFEYFSETQRNKGNFPGRFSGRQFSNSRSEMNVSTLELGDSALYLCASSLDGSYEKLFFGSGTQLSVL.